A selection of T cell receptor beta chains follows, all from one sample in a study of T-cell memory formation after mild COVID-19. One entry per CDR3 protein results from TCRdb running MiXCR on the 5' RACE reads. Among some 62,000 distinct CDR3 sequences listed, less than 9.5% were seen once. Sequencing used PBMCs or a T cell subset sorted from them (not recorded which). The receptors were sampled from a man younger than 35 who had mild COVID-19 (a few samples of this study predate the infection). Cell type and time point are not known. The CDR3 runs from the conserved cysteine through the conserved F or W. The D gene is left open where the match is weak. Part of the rows lack a size; the others show once, few, many or a class for expanded clones.

D gene	clone size	V gene	J gene	CDR3 protein	CDR3 DNA
TRBD2	NA	TRBV7-3	TRBJ2-1	CASSLIAGGPSEQFF	TGTGCCAGCAGCCTTATAGCGGGGGGGCCTTCTGAGCAGTTCTTC
NA	NA	TRBV6-5	TRBJ2-1	CASSYSINWNEQFF	TGTGCCAGCAGTTACTCGATTAATTGGAATGAGCAGTTCTTC
NA	few	TRBV3-1	TRBJ1-2	CASSQGNGGYTF	TGTGCCAGCAGCCAGGGGAATGGCGGCTACACCTTC
NA	many	TRBV7-3	TRBJ2-1	CASSPRGGVAEQFF	TGTGCCAGCAGCCCTAGGGGGGGGGTCGCTGAGCAGTTCTTC
NA	many	TRBV7-2	TRBJ2-4	CASSFRDGQNIQYF	TGTGCCAGCAGCTTCAGGGATGGGCAAAACATTCAGTACTTC
NA	many	TRBV7-8	TRBJ2-3	CASTTGFTDTQYF	TGTGCCAGCACCACAGGTTTCACAGATACGCAGTATTTT
NA	few	TRBV7-2	TRBJ1-2	CASSFTPGVISEAGYTF	TGTGCCAGCAGCTTCACTCCAGGGGTTATATCAGAAGCGGGCTACACCTTC
TRBD1	NA	TRBV7-6	TRBJ2-3	CASRQGTESTDTQYF	TGTGCCAGCAGACAGGGGACGGAGAGCACAGATACGCAGTATTTT
TRBD1	NA	TRBV7-2	TRBJ2-2	CASSRQGTTGELFF	TGTGCCAGCAGTCGACAGGGGACCACCGGGGAGCTGTTTTTT
NA	many	TRBV5-1	TRBJ2-1	CASSLDRVNEQFF	TGCGCCAGCAGCTTGGACAGGGTCAATGAGCAGTTCTTC
TRBD2	NA	TRBV29-1	TRBJ2-5	CSVDPSGGVRETQYF	TGCAGCGTTGACCCTAGCGGGGGGGTCCGGGAGACCCAGTACTTC
NA	few	TRBV5-1	TRBJ2-2	CASSSTVIGELFF	TGCGCCAGCAGCTCCACAGTAATCGGGGAGCTGTTTTTT
NA	NA	TRBV20-1	TRBJ2-1	CSARDRLGGAEQFF	TGCAGTGCTAGAGATCGTCTGGGCGGGGCTGAGCAGTTCTTC
TRBD2	few	TRBV7-3	TRBJ2-1	CASSLSGLVYNEQFF	TGTGCCAGCAGCTTATCGGGACTAGTCTACAATGAGCAGTTCTTC
NA	few	TRBV18	TRBJ1-1	CASSPNVGGNTEAFF	TGTGCCAGCTCACCTAATGTGGGGGGGAACACTGAAGCTTTCTTT
NA	few	TRBV3-1	TRBJ2-2	CASSQHTGELFF	TGTGCCAGCAGCCAACACACCGGGGAGCTGTTTTTT
NA	many	TRBV10-3	TRBJ1-2	CAISESIEDGYTF	TGTGCCATCAGTGAGTCGATAGAGGATGGCTACACCTTC
NA	few	TRBV7-9	TRBJ2-7	CASSSLRRVSSYEQYF	TGTGCCAGCAGCTCCCTTCGGCGGGTGAGCTCCTACGAGCAGTACTTC
TRBD2	NA	TRBV4-1	TRBJ2-2	CASSQGLAGALNTGELFF	TGCGCCAGCAGCCAAGGTCTAGCGGGGGCCCTTAACACCGGGGAGCTGTTTTTT
NA	NA	TRBV20-1	TRBJ1-1	CSAPPKGRGTEAFF	TGCAGTGCTCCCCCCAAGGGTAGGGGGACTGAAGCTTTCTTT
NA	NA	TRBV5-1	TRBJ2-3	CASSLGLTLRTDTQYF	TGCGCCAGCAGCTTGGGACTAACCCTTCGCACAGATACGCAGTATTTT
NA	few	TRBV12-3/TRBV12-4	TRBJ1-1	CASSSLGRGTEAFF	TGTGCCAGCAGTTCCCTTGGCAGGGGCACTGAAGCTTTCTTT
TRBD1	many	TRBV20-1	TRBJ2-5	CSAAPGTVQETQYF	TGCAGTGCAGCACCTGGGACAGTCCAAGAGACCCAGTACTTC
TRBD2	NA	TRBV7-2	TRBJ2-7	CASSPGTSGGAAEQYF	TGTGCCAGCAGCCCCGGGACTAGCGGGGGGGCCGCTGAGCAGTACTTC
NA	few	TRBV4-3	TRBJ2-1	CASSQRDGNNEQFF	TGCGCCAGCAGCCAAAGGGACGGGAACAATGAGCAGTTCTTC
NA	many	TRBV7-2	TRBJ2-5	CASSLRGGEETQYF	TGTGCCAGCAGCTTAAGGGGCGGGGAGGAGACCCAGTACTTC
TRBD1	NA	TRBV7-8	TRBJ2-6	CASSLARDSTSSGANVLTF	TGTGCCAGCAGCTTAGCGAGGGACAGCACCTCCTCTGGGGCCAACGTCCTGACTTTC
NA	many	TRBV5-6	TRBJ2-3	CASSLAVLATDTQYF	TGTGCCAGCAGCTTGGCCGTCCTGGCCACAGATACGCAGTATTTT
NA	few	TRBV7-8	TRBJ2-7	CASSRGASPNPYEQYF	TGTGCCAGCAGCCGCGGGGCTAGTCCCAACCCCTACGAGCAGTACTTC
NA	few	TRBV24-1	TRBJ2-3	CATSGQGTDTQYF	TGTGCCACCAGTGGCCAGGGAACAGATACGCAGTATTTT
NA	few	TRBV28	TRBJ2-1	CASRDRGSVGEQFF	TGTGCCAGCCGAGACCGTGGTTCCGTCGGTGAGCAGTTCTTC
TRBD2	NA	TRBV12-3/TRBV12-4	TRBJ2-5	CASSRPTELAGGSQETQYF	TGTGCCAGCAGTCGACCAACCGAACTAGCGGGGGGTAGTCAAGAGACCCAGTACTTC
NA	NA	TRBV4-1	TRBJ2-5	CASSHPPGDRGKTQYF	TGCGCCAGCAGCCACCCCCCGGGGGACCGAGGAAAGACCCAGTACTTC
NA	NA	TRBV6-5	TRBJ1-2	CASSYLKGTYGYTF	TGTGCCAGCAGTTATCTAAAGGGCACCTATGGCTACACCTTC
NA	many	TRBV3-1	TRBJ2-1	CASSQDWRSYNEQFF	TGTGCCAGCAGCCAAGATTGGCGCTCCTACAATGAGCAGTTCTTC
TRBD1	many	TRBV5-1	TRBJ2-5	CASSAGTGLETQYF	TGCGCCAGCAGCGCGGGGACAGGGTTAGAGACCCAGTACTTC
NA	NA	TRBV20-1	TRBJ2-3	CSARSPGFKGGTDTQYF	TGCAGTGCTAGAAGTCCAGGATTCAAGGGAGGCACAGATACGCAGTATTTT
NA	few	TRBV28	TRBJ1-1	CASSLSVMNTEAFF	TGTGCCAGCAGTTTGTCGGTAATGAACACTGAAGCTTTCTTT
TRBD1	NA	TRBV6-5	TRBJ1-5	CASSYSSGGDQPQHF	TGTGCCAGCAGTTACAGTTCAGGGGGCGATCAGCCCCAGCATTTT
NA	few	TRBV6-5	TRBJ2-3	CASSLKFGDTQYF	TGTGCCAGCAGTTTAAAGTTCGGAGATACGCAGTATTTT
NA	NA	TRBV7-2	TRBJ1-2	CASSLGPDSSYGYTF	TGTGCCAGCAGCTTAGGGCCCGATTCAAGCTATGGCTACACCTTC
TRBD2	NA	TRBV4-3	TRBJ2-3	CASSQDSTAGGTDTQYF	TGCGCCAGCAGCCAAGATAGTACAGCGGGGGGCACAGATACGCAGTATTTT
NA	NA	TRBV24-1	TRBJ2-1	CATSEGDASSYNEQFF	TGTGCCACCAGTGAGGGGGACGCAAGCTCCTACAATGAGCAGTTCTTC
NA	NA	TRBV5-6	TRBJ1-1	CASSLGRSAEAFF	TGTGCCAGCAGCTTGGGTCGGAGCGCTGAAGCTTTCTTT
NA	NA	TRBV20-1	TRBJ1-3	CSARSSGNTIYF	TGCAGTGCTAGGAGTTCTGGAAACACCATATATTTT
NA	many	TRBV12-3/TRBV12-4	TRBJ2-3	CASSGSSTDTQYF	TGTGCCAGCAGCGGATCTAGCACAGATACGCAGTATTTT
TRBD2	few	TRBV10-3	TRBJ2-5	CAISEAGRAQETQYF	TGTGCCATCAGTGAGGCAGGGAGGGCCCAAGAGACCCAGTACTTC
TRBD1	few	TRBV6-5	TRBJ2-3	CASSYSTRDSPSTDTQYF	TGTGCCAGCAGTTACTCGACCAGGGACAGCCCTAGCACAGATACGCAGTATTTT
TRBD1	NA	TRBV5-1	TRBJ2-5	CASSFWDRAQETQYF	TGCGCCAGCAGCTTTTGGGACAGGGCCCAAGAGACCCAGTACTTC
NA	few	TRBV9	TRBJ2-3	CASSVNTDTQYF	TGTGCCAGCAGCGTCAACACAGATACGCAGTATTTT
NA	few	TRBV6-2/TRBV6-3	TRBJ2-1	CASSYRGRREQFF	TGTGCCAGCAGCTACCGGGGGCGTCGAGAGCAGTTCTTC
NA	few	TRBV12-3/TRBV12-4	TRBJ1-2	CASSFGRGNGYTF	TGTGCCAGCAGTTTCGGCAGGGGAAATGGCTACACCTTC
TRBD1	few	TRBV7-2	TRBJ1-5	CASSPDRERSQPQHF	TGTGCCAGCAGCCCGGACAGGGAGCGGAGTCAGCCCCAGCATTTT
TRBD2	many	TRBV7-9	TRBJ2-1	CASSHSIGTSGGHEQFF	TGTGCCAGCAGCCACTCTATCGGGACTAGCGGGGGCCATGAGCAGTTCTTC
NA	many	TRBV9	TRBJ2-5	CASSVAAGQKETQYF	TGTGCCAGCAGCGTCGCAGCGGGTCAAAAAGAGACCCAGTACTTC
NA	NA	TRBV12-3/TRBV12-4	TRBJ2-7	CASSLRGLAYEQYF	TGTGCCAGCAGTTTACGTGGTCTAGCCTACGAGCAGTACTTC
TRBD1	NA	TRBV12-3/TRBV12-4	TRBJ2-3	CAVGQGVEDTQYF	TGTGCCGTTGGACAGGGGGTAGAAGATACGCAGTATTTT
NA	many	TRBV7-2	TRBJ2-5	CASSPPSPWETQYF	TGTGCCAGCAGCCCACCTTCTCCGTGGGAGACCCAGTACTTC
NA	NA	TRBV5-1	TRBJ2-3	CASSLAVSTDTQYF	TGCGCCAGCAGCTTGGCCGTAAGCACAGATACGCAGTATTTT